The 30 T cell receptor beta chains below come from one sample, sequenced in a study of blood T cells in healthy people across ages. Combining a sample-barcoded 5' primer with a J-beta primer mix, a second PCR ran for roughly 7 to 11 cycles. From the 5' RACE reads, TCRdb called clonotypes with MiXCR, one entry per CDR3 protein. The sample includes 750,000 to 950,000 distinct CDR3 sequences, about 28% of them seen just once. The same specimen was also included in a second study, on T cells of mothers and their children.

Sequenced input: blood. The receptors shown here come from a woman in her thirties or forties in good health.

In its sample, this clonotype was seen many times. V is TRBV4-3 and J is TRBJ2-5; TRBD1 is a possible D gene (5 bases). The CDR3 length is 16 residues. Trimming left V 0 bases short and J 3 bases short, with 14 bases between. CDR1 LGHNA and CDR2 YSLEER come from the germline V gene. As DNA, the CDR3 is TGCGCCAGCAGCCAAGATGGGTCTACAGGTGAAGAGACCCAGTACTTC. Translating gives CASSQDGSTGEETQYF.

This clonotype occurred a few times. The chain links TRBV11-2 to TRBJ2-5; D is perhaps TRBD2 (5 bases). V was trimmed by 3 bases and J by 4 bases, leaving 12 bases between them. The CDR3 is made up of 14 amino acids. Germline-derived CDR1 and CDR2 are SGHAT and FQNNGV. CDR3 sequence reads: CASSFSASIETQYF. CDR3 nucleotide sequence: TGTGCCAGCAGCTTTAGCGCGAGCATAGAGACCCAGTACTTC.

J is TRBJ2-7 and V is TRBV9; TRBD2 matches 12 bases. Losses at the gene ends were 3 bases for V and 5 bases for J; bases not matched to a gene: 9. This CDR3 region has 16 residues. Germline CDR1 reads SGDLS; CDR2 reads YYNGEE. DNA for the CDR3: TGTGCCAGCAGCGGACTAGCGGGGGAGCCTCTCCACGAGCAGTACTTC. This codes for CASSGLAGEPLHEQYF.

The chain recombines TRBV7-2 with TRBJ2-5; 11 nucleotides agree with TRBD2. Unmatched junction bases numbered 6, after V lost 5 bases and J lost 1 base. Per the germline V gene, CDR1 is SGHTA and CDR2 is FQGNSA. The CDR3 covers 16 residues. CDR3 DNA sequence: TGTGCCAGCAGCCCGTTAGCGGGGGGGCCCCAAGAGACCCAGTACTTC. As protein: CASSPLAGGPQETQYF.

At least ten counts were recorded for this clonotype. Mismatch with germline at one junction end may stem from a read error. The chain has TRBV27 and TRBJ2-1; possible D gene TRBD2, 5 bases. This CDR3 has 15 residues. Germline V lookup: CDR1 MNHEY, CDR2 SMNVEV (reference sequence). CDR3 bases: TGCGCCAGCAGCTTCCGCGGGTCCTCCTACAATGAGCAGTTCTTC. Residues: CASSFRGSSYNEQFF.

The sample holds a few counts of this clonotype. This chain uses TRBV7-2 with TRBJ2-7; D not certain. The length of the CDR3 is 13 residues. Germline-derived CDR1 and CDR2 are SGHTA and FQGNSA. The V gene lost 1 base and the J gene lost 7 bases, with 11 bases spanning the gap. CDR3 sequence: CASSLVRDMEQYF. The CDR3 region has the DNA TGTGCCAGCAGCTTAGTAAGGGATATGGAGCAGTACTTC.

Ten or more counts support this clonotype. This chain connects TRBV24-1 to TRBJ2-1; D may be TRBD2 (6 bases). Trimming stripped 3 bases from V and 0 bases from J, with 14 bases between. This CDR3 comprises 17 residues. Germline V CDR1 and CDR2: KGHDR, SFDVKD. The CDR3: CATSDPAVAASYNEQFF. The CDR3 nucleotides read TGTGCCACCAGTGATCCGGCGGTAGCGGCCTCCTACAATGAGCAGTTCTTC.

This clonotype appeared a few times. This chain links TRBV3-1 with TRBJ1-6; no clear D. The CDR3 contains 14 residues. CDR1 is LGHDT, CDR2 YNNKEL, per germline (reference sequence). V lost 0 bases, J lost 10 bases, and 10 bases lay in between. In nucleotides, the CDR3 is TGTGCCAGCAGCCAAGAACTGCCTGGGTCACCCCTCCACTTT. Translation gives CASSQELPGSPLHF.

As to this clonotype: A much larger clone differs from this one at a single base, so this may be a read error. This chain links TRBV20-1 with TRBJ2-1; perhaps TRBD2 as D (7 bases). In germline, CDR1 is DFQATT, CDR2 SNEGSKA (reference sequence). The CDR3 covers 14 residues. Trimming stripped 6 bases from V and 7 bases from J, with 19 bases between. CDR3 coding DNA: TGCAGTGCGAGGACTGGCGGGGGCCTAAATGAGCAGTTCTTC. It yields the protein CSARTGGGLNEQFF.

About this clonotype itself: One end of the junction varies from germline; a read error may be responsible. The gene calls are TRBV28 and TRBJ2-3; 9 bases fit TRBD2. The length of the CDR3 is 18 residues. Germline V CDR1 and CDR2: MDHEN, SYDVKM. The CDR3 coding sequence is TGTGCCAACAGTTTCCCCAAGGACGCGGGGGGGCACACAGATACGCAGTATTTT. Translating gives CANSFPKDAGGHTDTQYF.

This chain connects TRBV29-1 to TRBJ1-4; no clear D gene. V was shortened by 5 bases and J by 8 bases, with 15 bases between the two germline ends. This CDR3 region has 13 residues. Germline V CDR1 and CDR2: SQVTM, ANQGSEA. CDR3 in amino acids: CSVQLWDGEKLFF. The CDR3 nucleotides read TGCAGCGTTCAGCTTTGGGATGGAGAAAAACTGTTTTTT.

The J gene is TRBJ2-3, the V gene TRBV18; unclear D gene. The germline CDR1 and CDR2 sequences are KGHSH and LQKENI. Between the trimmed V and J ends, which lost 6 bases and 3 bases, there was a span of 16 bases. This CDR3 is 15 amino acids long. Here the CDR3 DNA reads TGTGCCAGCTCTTTGGGAATCAAGGTGACAGATACGCAGTATTTT. Its translation: CASSLGIKVTDTQYF.

The J gene is TRBJ2-2, the V gene TRBV5-5; no definite D call. The V and J ends lost 1 base and 3 bases respectively, with 4 bases between them. The CDR3 is 13 amino acids. Germline CDR1 and CDR2: SGHKS and YYEKEE (reference sequence). CDR3 sequence (DNA): TGTGCCAGCAGCTTGAGCCACACCGGGGAGCTGTTTTTT. Translation gives CASSLSHTGELFF.

The chain has TRBV19 and TRBJ2-1, with D possibly TRBD1 on 6 matching bases. Per the germline V gene, CDR1 is LNHDA and CDR2 is SQIVND (reference sequence). Trimming cost V 5 bases and J 7 bases, with 9 bases left between them. There are 12 residues in the CDR3. The CDR3 DNA is TGTGCCAGTAGTCAGGGGTGGAATGAGCAGTTCTTC. Translated: CASSQGWNEQFF.

The chain combines TRBV5-8 with TRBJ2-1; D gene unclear. Trimming cost V 1 base and J 5 bases, with 13 bases left between them. The CDR3 covers 15 residues. Germline lookup yields CDR1 SGHTS and CDR2 YDEGEE. As DNA, the CDR3 is TGTGCCAGCAGCTTGAGAGTTGGGCTTAACAATGAGCAGTTCTTC. Amino acid sequence: CASSLRVGLNNEQFF. The full variable domain, its missing parts supplied by reference TRBV5-8 and TRBJ2-1, is EAGVTQSPTHLIKTRGQQATLRCSPISGHTSVYWYQQALGLGLQFLLWYDEGEERNRGNFPPRFSGRQFPNYSSELNVNALELEDSALYLCASSLRVGLNNEQFFGPGTRLTVL.

This clonotype was detected a few times. This chain uses TRBV28 with TRBJ1-2, with D tentatively TRBD1 (5 bases). The V end lost 6 bases, the J end lost 4 bases, and 15 bases lay between the germline ends. Germline V gives CDR1 MDHEN, CDR2 SYDVKM. The CDR3 runs to 14 residues. The CDR3 spells CASRPDGTGYGYTF. The CDR3 coding sequence is TGTGCCAGCAGGCCGGATGGGACCGGCTATGGCTACACCTTC.

Note on this clonotype: A read error is possible here, since a much larger clone lies one base away. Here the CDR3 reads CASSMAPRTQYF. CDR3 nucleotide sequence: TGTGCCAGCAGCATGGCCCCCCGGACCCAGTACTTC. The chain has TRBV27 and TRBJ2-5; D remains ambiguous. V was clipped by 6 bases and J by 7 bases, with 12 bases between them. This CDR3 contains 12 residues. Germline V gives CDR1 MNHEY, CDR2 SMNVEV (reference sequence).

V and J are TRBV7-2 and TRBJ1-2; 11 nucleotides agree with TRBD1. Germline V gene data show CDR1 as SGHTA and CDR2 as FQGNSA. The ends lost 2 bases at V and 7 bases at J; junction bases unmatched: 9. The length of the CDR3 is 16 residues. The CDR3 spells CASSLPGQGAVRGYTF. Written as DNA, the CDR3 is TGTGCCAGCAGCTTACCTGGACAGGGGGCGGTTCGTGGCTACACCTTC.

This clonotype appeared a few times. The chain couples TRBV6-2 or TRBV6-3 to TRBJ2-5; 7 positions match TRBD1. With V trimmed by 2 bases and J by 8 bases, 5 bases remained unmatched. Germline assignment: CDR1 MNHEY and CDR2 SVGEGT. The CDR3 runs 13 residues. CDR3 in amino acids: CASSYGDRATQYF. Here the CDR3 DNA reads TGTGCCAGCAGTTACGGTGACAGGGCAACCCAGTACTTC.

The chain recombines TRBV27 with TRBJ2-7; D is perhaps TRBD2 (6 bases). Between the trimmed V and J ends, which lost 6 bases and 2 bases, there was a span of 11 bases. Germline CDR1 is MNHEY and CDR2 is SMNVEV (reference sequence). The CDR3 has 13 amino acids. The CDR3 reads CASRFGGPYEQYF. The CDR3 nucleotides read TGTGCCAGCAGGTTCGGGGGTCCCTACGAGCAGTACTTC.

A few counts support this clonotype. This chain uses TRBV28 with TRBJ1-1, with D possibly matching TRBD1 (6 bases). Trimming shortened V by 7 bases and J by 4 bases, and 16 bases separated the two germline ends. The germline gives CDR1 MDHEN, CDR2 SYDVKM. This CDR3 comprises 14 residues. The CDR3 nucleotides are TGTGCCAGCACTGTGGACAGATTAAGCACTGAAGCTTTCTTT. This encodes CASTVDRLSTEAFF.

This clonotype was found many times. The chain couples TRBV2 to TRBJ2-1, with D perhaps TRBD1 or TRBD2 (5 bases each). Trimming left V 6 bases short and J 0 bases short, with 9 bases between. The CDR3 sequence is 14 residues long. Germline CDR1 and CDR2: SNHLY and FYNNEI. CDR3 coding DNA: TGTGCCAGCAGCGGGACGGACTCCTACAATGAGCAGTTCTTC. Translation: CASSGTDSYNEQFF.

The chain uses TRBV20-1 and TRBJ2-3; 7 positions agree with TRBD2. The CDR3 has 17 residues. V was clipped by 2 bases and J by 6 bases; unmatched bases: 17. The germline CDR1 and CDR2 sequences are DFQATT and SNEGSKA (reference sequence). CDR3 in amino acids: CSARHTRVSGFADTQYF. CDR3 sequence (DNA): TGCAGTGCTAGACATACCCGGGTTAGCGGGTTCGCGGATACGCAGTATTTT.

This clonotype was seen repeatedly, ten times or more. CDR3 residues: CASSLSRAGTGSYEQYF. DNA of the CDR3: TGTGCCAGCAGCTTAAGTAGGGCCGGGACAGGGTCCTACGAGCAGTACTTC. This sequence joins TRBV7-8 and TRBJ2-7, with 9 bases identical to TRBD1. There are 17 residues in the CDR3. The germline V gene has CDR1 SGHVS and CDR2 FQNEAQ. Trimming removed 2 bases from V and 1 base from J; junction bases left unmatched: 9.

This clonotype was seen repeatedly, ten times or more. For the CDR3, the DNA is TGTGCCAGCAGTCGCAGGGGCGGGGGATCCTACGAGCAGTACTTC. Its translation is CASSRRGGGSYEQYF. V and J are TRBV28 and TRBJ2-7, with D tentatively TRBD2 (7 bases). The CDR3 is 15 residues long. The V end was cut by 5 bases, the J end by 1 base, with 15 bases between. The germline gives CDR1 MDHEN, CDR2 SYDVKM. Full variable domain (outside the CDR3, taken from reference TRBV28 and TRBJ2-7): DVKVTQSSRYLVKRTGEKVFLECVQDMDHENMFWYRQDPGLGLRLIYFSYDVKMKEKGDIPEGYSVSREKKERFSLILESASTNQTSMYLCASSRRGGGSYEQYFGPGTRLTVT.

This clonotype was seen a few times. The J gene is TRBJ2-5, the V gene TRBV14; D remains ambiguous. This CDR3 is built from 15 residues. Germline loops: CDR1 SGHDN, CDR2 FVKESK. V shed 2 bases and J shed 2 bases, with 12 bases lying between them. CDR3 sequence reads: CASSQTGPRQETQYF. In DNA, the CDR3 is TGTGCCAGCAGCCAAACGGGTCCCAGACAAGAGACCCAGTACTTC.

On this clonotype itself: The junction departs from germline at one end; a sequencing error may be responsible. The chain joins TRBV9 to TRBJ2-1; possibly TRBD2 for D (7 bases). The CDR3 runs to 15 residues. The germline gives CDR1 SGDLS, CDR2 YYNGEE. The CDR3 sequence: CASSASGGHSNAQFF. Written as DNA, the CDR3 is TGTGCCAGCAGCGCCTCGGGGGGCCATTCCAATGCGCAGTTCTTC.

At least ten counts were recorded for this clonotype. V usage is TRBV29-1 and J usage is TRBJ2-1; tentative D call: TRBD1 (6 bases). CDR1 is SQVTM, CDR2 ANQGSEA, per germline. The CDR3 spans 14 residues. Trimming left V 4 bases short and J 0 bases short, with 10 bases between. CDR3 residues: CSVVGTSSYNEQFF. The DNA for the CDR3 is TGCAGCGTTGTCGGGACAAGCTCCTACAATGAGCAGTTCTTC.

On this clonotype itself: This may arise from a read error, as a much more abundant clone is one base away. The genes are TRBV28 and TRBJ1-5; D is unclear. Germline CDR1 MDHEN, CDR2 SYDVKM. The CDR3 runs to 12 residues. Deletions cut 2 bases from V and 6 bases from J, with 5 bases between. The CDR3 sequence is CASSLRIQPQHF. For the CDR3, the DNA is TGTGCCAGCAGTTTAAGGATTCAGCCCCAGCATTTT. The full variable domain, in which reference TRBV28 and TRBJ1-5 provide the parts outside the CDR3, is DVKVTQSSRYLVKRTGEKVFLECVQDMDHENMFWYRQDPGLGLRLIYFSYDVKMKEKGDIPEGYSVSREKKERFSLILESASTNQTSMYLCASSLRIQPQHFGDGTRLSIL.

This clonotype was counted ten times or more. V usage is TRBV6-5 and J usage is TRBJ2-3; D not certain. CDR1 and CDR2 from the germline V gene are MNHEY and SVGAGI. Trimming took off 4 bases at V and 6 bases at J, with 2 bases between the two ends. The CDR3 extends over 10 amino acids. CDR3 sequence: CASSCDTQYF. The CDR3 DNA is TGTGCCAGCAGTTGCGATACGCAGTATTTT.